These T cell receptor beta chains were read from a single sample in a study of long-term antiretroviral therapy in people with HIV. Clones were sequenced by immunoSEQ multiplex PCR, and TCRdb holds only the in-frame ones, with some missing. The sample contains about 25,000 clones, around 86% of which appear only once. The sample here was unsorted PBMCs, taken 1.2 years after starting antiretroviral therapy. The receptors stem from a man aged 45-60 years with HIV. CDR3s include the opening cysteine and the closing phenylalanine or tryptophan. The order of the fields is V gene, D gene, clone size, J gene, CDR3 protein, CDR3 DNA. The D gene is left open where the match is weak. Where a row states a size, it is once, few, many or the class of an expanded clone; other rows omit it.

>TRBV7-3|-|-|TRBJ2-3
CASSPHGEGALADTQYF
TGTGCCAGCAGCCCTCACGGGGAGGGGGCATTGGCAGATACGCAGTATTTT
>TRBV6-5|-|-|TRBJ2-1
CASTPDRSYNEQFF
TGTGCCAGCACCCCCGACAGATCATACAATGAGCAGTTCTTC
>TRBV13|-|few|TRBJ2-7
CASTFGNEQYF
TGTGCCAGCACCTTTGGTAACGAGCAGTACTTC
>TRBV5-1|-|-|TRBJ1-1
CASSQDGAEAFF
TGCGCCAGCAGCCAAGACGGCGCTGAAGCTTTCTTT
>TRBV27|TRBD1|-|TRBJ2-1
CASGLDRALGDEQFF
TGTGCCAGCGGATTAGACAGGGCTTTGGGGGATGAGCAGTTCTTC
>TRBV6-1|TRBD2|-|TRBJ2-5
CASSELGLAGGQETQYF
TGTGCCAGCAGTGAATTGGGACTAGCGGGGGGGCAAGAGACCCAGTACTTC
>TRBV10-2|TRBD2|-|TRBJ2-7
CASSEDLGTSGGYEQYF
TGCGCCAGCAGTGAGGATTTAGGGACTAGCGGGGGCTACGAGCAGTACTTC
>TRBV4-1|TRBD1|-|TRBJ2-1
CASSQPTTGRYNEQFF
TGCGCCAGCAGCCAACCAACGACAGGGAGATACAATGAGCAGTTCTTC
>TRBV6-5|TRBD1|few|TRBJ1-2
CASSMDRGGYGYTF
TGTGCCAGCAGCATGGACAGGGGAGGCTATGGCTACACCTTC
>TRBV5-4|-|few|TRBJ2-3
CASRGSSTDTQYF
TGTGCCAGCAGGGGCAGCAGCACAGATACGCAGTATTTT
>TRBV28|-|-|TRBJ1-2
CASREANYGYTF
TGTGCCAGCAGGGAAGCTAACTATGGCTACACCTTC
>TRBV5-1|TRBD1|-|TRBJ1-2
CASSWTGDYGYTF
TGCGCCAGCAGCTGGACAGGGGACTATGGCTACACCTTC
>TRBV19|-|-|TRBJ2-2
CASSSGRSDTGELFF
TGTGCCAGTAGTTCGGGGCGGTCGGACACCGGGGAGCTGTTTTTT
>TRBV6-4|-|-|TRBJ1-5
CASSDSSPTGPQHRDENQPQHF
TGTGCCAGCAGTGACTCTTCCCCTACCGGCCCCCAGCACCGGGACGAAAATCAGCCCCAGCATTTT
>TRBV5-6|-|-|TRBJ1-4
CASSLFGALNEKLFF
TGTGCCAGCAGCTTGTTTGGAGCCCTTAATGAAAAACTGTTTTTT
>TRBV4-1|-|-|TRBJ1-4
CASSRLEPNEKLFF
TGCGCCAGCAGCCGCCTAGAGCCAAATGAAAAACTGTTTTTT
>TRBV27|-|-|TRBJ2-7
CASSLGKNSYEQYF
TGTGCCAGCAGTTTAGGGAAAAACTCCTACGAGCAGTACTTC
>TRBV29-1|-|-|TRBJ1-2
CSVETGGTDGYTF
TGCAGCGTTGAAACAGGCGGAACAGATGGCTACACCTTC
>TRBV7-6|TRBD1|-|TRBJ1-1
CASSNGQGGEAFF
TGTGCCAGCAGCAACGGACAGGGCGGCGAAGCTTTCTTT
>TRBV28|TRBD1|-|TRBJ1-1
CASSLQGGKLEAFF
TGTGCCAGCAGTTTACAGGGGGGGAAATTGGAAGCTTTCTTT
>TRBV6-1|-|-|TRBJ2-1
CASDRAGYNEQFF
TGTGCCAGCGACAGGGCGGGGTACAATGAGCAGTTCTTC
>TRBV27|-|-|TRBJ2-2
CASSPYQGLANTGELFF
TGTGCCAGCAGTCCATACCAGGGGTTAGCGAACACCGGGGAGCTGTTTTTT
>TRBV5-1|-|-|TRBJ2-1
CASSLEGHSYNEQFF
TGCGCCAGCAGCTTGGAGGGACACAGCTACAATGAGCAGTTCTTC
>TRBV6-4|-|-|TRBJ1-1
CASSASLNTEAFF
TGTGCCAGCAGCGCCTCCCTAAACACTGAAGCTTTCTTT
>TRBV5-4|-|-|TRBJ1-2
CASSERDPSHGYTF
TGTGCCAGCAGCGAGCGGGACCCGTCCCATGGCTACACCTTC
>TRBV19|-|-|TRBJ2-2
CASTTSGAYTGELFF
TGTGCCAGTACCACATCAGGGGCTTACACCGGGGAGCTGTTTTTT
>TRBV7-2|TRBD1|few|TRBJ1-5
CASSLDTGVQPQHF
TGTGCCAGCAGCTTAGATACAGGGGTGCAGCCCCAGCATTTT
>TRBV5-8|-|once|TRBJ2-5
CASSLGGWQTQYF
TGTGCCAGCAGCTTAGGGGGGTGGCAGACCCAGTACTTC
>TRBV18|TRBD2|-|TRBJ2-1
CASSRTSGDNEQFF
TGTGCCAGCTCGCGGACTAGCGGGGATAATGAGCAGTTCTTC
>TRBV6-5|-|-|TRBJ1-5
CASCPGGGGGQPQHF
TGTGCCAGCTGCCCGGGGGGCGGGGGTGGTCAGCCCCAGCATTTT
>TRBV5-6|-|-|TRBJ1-2
CASSLTPYGYTF
TGTGCCAGCAGCTTAACACCTTATGGCTACACCTTC
>TRBV5-5|TRBD1|-|TRBJ2-2
CASSLGQGAGTGELFF
TGTGCCAGCAGCTTGGGACAGGGGGCCGGGACCGGGGAGCTGTTTTTT
>TRBV7-9|-|-|TRBJ2-2
CASSLAQNLNTGELFF
TGTGCCAGCAGCTTAGCACAGAATTTGAACACCGGGGAGCTGTTTTTT
>TRBV7-2|-|few|TRBJ2-7
CASSLAEGLEQYF
TGTGCCAGCAGCTTAGCGGAGGGCCTCGAGCAGTACTTC
>TRBV4-2|-|-|TRBJ2-1
CASSQDRALNEQFF
TGTGCCAGCAGCCAAGATCGGGCACTCAATGAGCAGTTCTTC
>TRBV28|-|-|TRBJ1-1
CASSSLAADTEAFF
TGTGCCAGCAGTTCCCTGGCCGCCGACACTGAAGCTTTCTTT
>TRBV7-8|-|-|TRBJ1-2
CASSLEVDYGYTF
TGTGCCAGCAGCTTAGAGGTGGACTATGGCTACACCTTC
>TRBV7-2|TRBD1|-|TRBJ1-1
CASSYGQGAEAFF
TGTGCCAGCAGCTACGGACAGGGAGCTGAAGCTTTCTTT
>TRBV7-8|-|-|TRBJ2-5
CASSLKRVRETQYF
TGTGCCAGCAGCTTAAAGAGAGTGCGGGAGACCCAGTACTTC
>TRBV2|-|once|TRBJ2-3
CASSGQGGTDTQYF
TGTGCCAGCAGTGGTCAGGGAGGTACAGATACGCAGTATTTT
>TRBV10-3|-|once|TRBJ1-2
CAISESQGRSGYTF
TGTGCCATCAGTGAGTCACAGGGAAGAAGCGGCTACACCTTC
>TRBV15|TRBD1|-|TRBJ1-4
CATSRDRINEKLFF
TGTGCCACCAGCCGGGACAGGATTAATGAAAAACTGTTTTTT
>TRBV14|-|-|TRBJ1-6
CASSQGPGINSPLHF
TGTGCCAGCAGCCAAGGACCAGGGATTAATTCACCCCTCCACTTT
>TRBV28|-|-|TRBJ1-1
CASLGGLNTEAFF
TGTGCCAGCCTGGGGGGCCTAAACACTGAAGCTTTCTTT
>TRBV27|-|-|TRBJ1-5
CASMGGGIYSNQPQHF
TGTGCCAGCATGGGTGGAGGGATCTATAGCAATCAGCCCCAGCATTTT
>TRBV7-9|-|-|TRBJ2-7
CASSFSEGPSYEQYF
TGTGCCAGCAGCTTTTCAGAGGGTCCCTCCTACGAGCAGTACTTC
>TRBV28|-|once|TRBJ1-6
CASSLPGQNSPLHF
TGTGCCAGCAGTTTACCTGGACAGAATTCACCCCTCCACTTT
>TRBV6-5|TRBD1|-|TRBJ1-2
CASSSRQGPLTLF
TGTGCCAGCAGTTCCCGACAGGGACCCTTAACTCTCTTC
>TRBV7-5|-|-|TRBJ1-4
CARSPPMDRLRATTNEKLFF
TGTGCCAGAAGCCCCCCCATGGACCGGCTTCGGGCCACTACTAATGAAAAACTGTTTTTT
>TRBV4-3|TRBD1|-|TRBJ2-6
CASSQDRGQVSGANVLTF
TGCGCCAGCAGCCAGGACAGGGGGCAGGTGTCTGGGGCCAACGTCCTGACTTTC
>TRBV11-2|-|-|TRBJ1-1
CASSLSLNTEAFF
TGTGCCAGCAGCTTATCCTTGAACACTGAAGCTTTCTTT
>TRBV19|TRBD1|-|TRBJ2-7
CASSTGLGQGLSYEQYF
TGTGCCAGTAGTACTGGATTGGGACAGGGTCTCTCCTACGAGCAGTACTTC
>TRBV27|-|-|TRBJ1-2
CASSCQWHLPNYGYTF
TGTGCCAGCAGCTGCCAGTGGCACCTCCCTAACTATGGCTACACCTTC
>TRBV4-1|-|-|TRBJ2-7
CASSQDGLETLGMPQYF
TGCGCCAGCAGCCAAGATGGGCTTGAGACACTCGGGATGCCACAGTACTTC
>TRBV2|-|-|TRBJ1-5
CASSDGGSSNQPQHF
TGTGCCAGCAGTGACGGAGGCAGTAGCAATCAGCCCCAGCATTTT